This TCR beta chain was captured by sequencing in a study of early T cells in non-severe SARS-CoV-2 infection. Study results and limitations: Comparison of clonotypes with VDJdb favored anti-spike CD8 responses while missing private and CD4 specificities.

Researchers tagged individual cDNA molecules with unique molecular identifiers. In TCRdb, the 5' RACE reads were re-called with MiXCR into one record per CDR3 protein. The table includes approximately 43,000 distinct CDR3 sequences, about 7% detected once. There are 15 residues in the CDR3. V lost 3 bases, J lost 6 bases, and 12 bases lay in between. The germline V gene encodes CDR1 MNHEY and CDR2 SMNVEV (reference sequence). This clonotype was found a few times. What it binds is unknown. The V and J genes are TRBV27 and TRBJ1-6; unclear D gene. Sample: whole blood. The source is an adult who was a healthcare worker with PCR-confirmed SARS-CoV-2 infection or an uninfected control (not recorded which). The CDR3 sequence is CASSFSYRTNSPLHF. The DNA of the CDR3 is TGTGCCAGCAGTTTTTCGTACAGAACTAATTCACCCCTCCACTTT.